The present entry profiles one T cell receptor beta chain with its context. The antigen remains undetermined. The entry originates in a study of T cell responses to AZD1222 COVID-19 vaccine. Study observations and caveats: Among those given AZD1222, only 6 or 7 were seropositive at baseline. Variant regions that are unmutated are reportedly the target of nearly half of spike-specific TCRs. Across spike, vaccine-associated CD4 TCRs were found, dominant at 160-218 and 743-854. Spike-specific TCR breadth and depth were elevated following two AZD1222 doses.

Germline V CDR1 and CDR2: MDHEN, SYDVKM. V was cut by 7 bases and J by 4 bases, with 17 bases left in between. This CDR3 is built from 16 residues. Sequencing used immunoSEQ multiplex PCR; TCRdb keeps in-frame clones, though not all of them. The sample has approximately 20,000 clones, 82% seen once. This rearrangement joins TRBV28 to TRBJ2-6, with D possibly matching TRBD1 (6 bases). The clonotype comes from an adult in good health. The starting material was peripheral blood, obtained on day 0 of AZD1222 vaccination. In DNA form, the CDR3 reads TGTGCCAGCACTCAGGGGTTCTGGTCCGGGGCCAACGTCCTGACTTTC. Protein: CASTQGFWSGANVLTF.